This T cell receptor (beta chain) was retrieved from a study of monozygotic twins with inflammatory bowel disease. Per individual sample, eight separate reactions were used to make cDNA. Following a re-call of the 5' RACE reads, TCRdb has one entry per CDR3 protein and lacks DNA. This sample carries under 200,000 distinct CDR3 sequences, with 2.4% going to the ten biggest clones. CDR1 and CDR2 from the germline V gene are SGHRS and YFSETQ. CDR3 size: 13 residues. This sequence was found in a human donor with ulcerative colitis or Crohn's disease, or a healthy co-twin of an affected twin (not recorded which). The genes are TRBV5-1 and TRBJ1-5. Source material: blood. The CDR3 here is CASSLESNQPQHF.